Listed below are T cell receptor beta chains from one sample, sequenced in a study of chemoradiotherapy in HPV16-positive cancers. Method: immunoSEQ multiplex PCR; TCRdb's copy keeps in-frame clones and lacks some. There are under 5,000 clones in the sample; roughly 80% occur only once, and about 15% lies in the top ten. This sample was gathered from a patient who underwent chemoradiotherapy. The receptors derive from a human donor with HPV-associated anogenital cancer. Both conserved end residues are part of each CDR3. The D gene is left open where the match is weak. Clone size is not always given. Where it is, it says once, few, many or a class for expanded clones.

D	V	J	size	CDR3	DNA
NA	TRBV10-3	TRBJ1-5	NA	CAISAARGDQPQHF	TGTGCCATCAGTGCTGCCCGTGGAGATCAGCCCCAGCATTTT
TRBD2	TRBV29-1	TRBJ2-1	NA	CSVDSGGLTYNEQFF	TGCAGCGTTGATAGCGGGGGGCTAACCTACAATGAGCAGTTCTTC
NA	TRBV7-9	TRBJ1-1	NA	CASSLGEATEAFF	TGTGCCAGCAGCTTAGGGGAAGCTACTGAAGCTTTCTTT
TRBD2	TRBV9	TRBJ2-2	large	CASSDSGGPNTGELFF	TGTGCCAGCAGCGATAGCGGGGGGCCGAACACCGGGGAGCTGTTTTTT
TRBD1	TRBV19	TRBJ2-3	NA	CASSPPGQGPDTQYF	TGTGCCAGTAGTCCCCCGGGACAGGGGCCCGATACGCAGTATTTT
NA	TRBV7-2	TRBJ1-2	NA	CASSTANYGYTF	TGTGCCAGCAGCACAGCTAACTATGGCTACACCTTC
NA	TRBV6-6	TRBJ1-4	NA	CASGESRINEKLFF	TGTGCCAGCGGGGAAAGCAGGATTAATGAAAAACTGTTTTTT
NA	TRBV28	TRBJ1-2	few	CASSYMSREQGYTF	TGTGCCAGCAGTTATATGAGCCGGGAACAGGGCTACACCTTC
TRBD1	TRBV28	TRBJ2-1	NA	CASRLQGARYNEQFF	TGTGCCAGCAGATTACAGGGGGCGAGGTACAATGAACAGTTCTTC
NA	TRBV18	TRBJ1-1	NA	CASSLQVTNTEAFF	TGTGCCAGCTCCCTACAGGTAACGAACACTGAAGCTTTCTTT
NA	TRBV30	TRBJ2-7	few	CAWEGLSYEQYF	TGTGCCTGGGAGGGACTTAGCTACGAGCAGTACTTC
NA	TRBV7-9	TRBJ2-7	NA	CASSLAWDQEYF	TGTGCCAGCAGCTTGGCGTGGGATCAGGAGTACTTC
TRBD1	TRBV7-9	TRBJ1-1	NA	CASRYRDRLNTEAFF	TGTGCCAGCAGATATAGGGACAGATTGAACACTGAAGCTTTCTTT
NA	TRBV11-2	TRBJ1-1	NA	CASSFIGSDTEAFF	TGTGCCAGCAGCTTTATAGGTAGTGACACTGAAGCTTTCTTT
NA	TRBV11-2	TRBJ1-1	NA	CASSLVFSEAFF	TGTGCCAGCAGCTTAGTATTCTCTGAAGCTTTCTTT